These T cell receptor beta chains were read from a single sample in a study of OX40 agonist ivuxolimab in advanced cancers. Assay: immunoSEQ multiplex PCR; the TCRdb copy retains only in-frame clones and omits some. The table has about 22,000 clones, about 83% seen once. Specimen: CD4+ or CD8+ T cells sorted from blood, collected in a trial of the OX40 agonist ivuxolimab. These receptor sequences come from an adult with an advanced solid tumor such as melanoma, head and neck, liver or kidney cancer. Both conserved end residues are part of each CDR3. A D gene is named only where the DNA matches it firmly. Some rows have no size entry. The others give once, few or many, or a class for an expanded clone.

TGTGCCAGCAGCTTAGACGGGGGGAGGGGGCAGCCCCAGCATTTT | CASSLDGGRGQPQHF | TRBJ1-5 | TRBV7-8 | - | -
TGTGCCAGCAGCGTAGAAGGGACCTACACCGGGGAGCTGTTTTTT | CASSVEGTYTGELFF | TRBJ2-2 | TRBV9 | - | -
TGTGCCAGCAGCCCGGGAAAGGCTGAGACCCAGTACTTC | CASSPGKAETQYF | TRBJ2-5 | TRBV13 | - | -
TGTGCCAGCAGCGTAGTTCAGAGGGCCGATACGCAGTATTTT | CASSVVQRADTQYF | TRBJ2-3 | TRBV9 | - | -
TGTGCCAGCAGCTTAGCCGGGGCCACTGAAGCTTTCTTT | CASSLAGATEAFF | TRBJ1-1 | TRBV11-2 | - | -
TGCGCCAGCAGCCAAGGGGTCGATGGAAACACCATATATTTT | CASSQGVDGNTIYF | TRBJ1-3 | TRBV4-1 | - | -
TGTGCCAGCAGCGTCAGCGGGAGTTACGATGAGCAGTTCTTC | CASSVSGSYDEQFF | TRBJ2-1 | TRBV9 | TRBD2 | -
TGTGCCAGTAGTATACCGACTAGCGGGGGAACTGAGCAGTTCTTC | CASSIPTSGGTEQFF | TRBJ2-1 | TRBV19 | TRBD2 | -
TGTGCCAGCAGCTTGGGTCAGTCAGGAAACACCATATATTTT | CASSLGQSGNTIYF | TRBJ1-3 | TRBV5-6 | - | -
TGTGCCAGTAGTATCCACCTAGCGGGCACTAATGAGCAGTTCTTC | CASSIHLAGTNEQFF | TRBJ2-1 | TRBV19 | TRBD2 | -
TGTGCCAGCAGCCATAACACCGGGGAGCTGTTTTTT | CASSHNTGELFF | TRBJ2-2 | TRBV14 | - | few
TGTGCCAGTAGTATGGCACAGGGGGCTGAGGGTGAGCAGTACTTC | CASSMAQGAEGEQYF | TRBJ2-7 | TRBV19 | TRBD1 | -
TGTGCCAGCAGTTACTCGGGGGACGAGCAGTACTTC | CASSYSGDEQYF | TRBJ2-7 | TRBV6-5 | - | -